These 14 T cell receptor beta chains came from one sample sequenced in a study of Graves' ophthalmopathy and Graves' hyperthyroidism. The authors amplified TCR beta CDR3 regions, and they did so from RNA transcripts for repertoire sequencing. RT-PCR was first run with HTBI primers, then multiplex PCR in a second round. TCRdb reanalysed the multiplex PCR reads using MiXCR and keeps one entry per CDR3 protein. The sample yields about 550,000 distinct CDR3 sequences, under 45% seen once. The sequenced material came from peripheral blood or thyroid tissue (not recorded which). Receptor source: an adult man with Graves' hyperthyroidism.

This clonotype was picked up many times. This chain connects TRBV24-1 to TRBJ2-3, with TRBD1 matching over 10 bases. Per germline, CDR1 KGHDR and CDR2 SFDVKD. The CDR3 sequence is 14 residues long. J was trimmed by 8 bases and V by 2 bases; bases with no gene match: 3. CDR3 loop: CATSDSGTGVTQYF. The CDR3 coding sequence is TGTGCCACCAGTGATTCCGGGACAGGGGTTACGCAGTATTTT.

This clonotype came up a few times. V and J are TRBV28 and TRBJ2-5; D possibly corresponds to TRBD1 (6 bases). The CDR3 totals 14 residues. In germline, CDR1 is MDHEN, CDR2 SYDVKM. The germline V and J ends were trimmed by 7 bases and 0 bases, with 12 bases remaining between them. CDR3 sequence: CASTPGQNQETQYF. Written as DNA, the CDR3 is TGTGCCAGCACCCCCGGACAGAACCAAGAGACCCAGTACTTC. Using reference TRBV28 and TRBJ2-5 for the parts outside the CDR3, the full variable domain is DVKVTQSSRYLVKRTGEKVFLECVQDMDHENMFWYRQDPGLGLRLIYFSYDVKMKEKGDIPEGYSVSREKKERFSLILESASTNQTSMYLCASTPGQNQETQYFGPGTRLLVL.

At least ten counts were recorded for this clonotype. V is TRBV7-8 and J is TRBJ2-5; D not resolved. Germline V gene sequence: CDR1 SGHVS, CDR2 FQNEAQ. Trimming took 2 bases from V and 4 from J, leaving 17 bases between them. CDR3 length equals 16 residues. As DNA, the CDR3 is TGTGCCAGCAGCTTAAGGGTCGACAATCACCTAGAGACCCAGTACTTC. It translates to CASSLRVDNHLETQYF.

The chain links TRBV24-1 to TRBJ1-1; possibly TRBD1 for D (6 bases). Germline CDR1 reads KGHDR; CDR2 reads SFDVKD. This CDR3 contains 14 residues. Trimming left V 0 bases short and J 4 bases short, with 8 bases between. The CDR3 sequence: CATSDLTGSTEAFF. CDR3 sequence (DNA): TGTGCCACCAGTGATTTGACAGGGAGCACTGAAGCTTTCTTT.

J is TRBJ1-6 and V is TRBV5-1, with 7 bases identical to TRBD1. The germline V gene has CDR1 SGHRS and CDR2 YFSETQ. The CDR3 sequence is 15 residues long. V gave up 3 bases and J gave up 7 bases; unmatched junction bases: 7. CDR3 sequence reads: CASSYSGTDNSPLHF. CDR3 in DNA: TGCGCCAGCAGCTACTCCGGGACAGACAATTCACCCCTCCACTTT.

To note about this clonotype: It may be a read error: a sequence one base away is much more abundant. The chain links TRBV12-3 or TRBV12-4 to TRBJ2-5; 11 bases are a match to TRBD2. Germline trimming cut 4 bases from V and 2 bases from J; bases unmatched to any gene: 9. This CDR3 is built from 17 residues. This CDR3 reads CASSYWWASGRQETQYF. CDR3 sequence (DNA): TGTGCCAGCAGTTATTGGTGGGCTAGCGGGAGGCAAGAGACCCAGTACTTC.

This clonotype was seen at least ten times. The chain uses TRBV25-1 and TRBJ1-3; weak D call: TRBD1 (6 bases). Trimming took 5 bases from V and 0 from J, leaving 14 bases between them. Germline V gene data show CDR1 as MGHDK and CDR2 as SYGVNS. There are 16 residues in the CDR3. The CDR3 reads CASSLRTDRSGNTIYF. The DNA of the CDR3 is TGTGCCAGCAGTCTCCGGACAGACCGCTCTGGAAACACCATATATTTT.

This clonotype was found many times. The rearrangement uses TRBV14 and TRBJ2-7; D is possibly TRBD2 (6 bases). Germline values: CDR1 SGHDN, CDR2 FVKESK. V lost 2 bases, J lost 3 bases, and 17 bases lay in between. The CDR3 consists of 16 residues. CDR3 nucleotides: TGTGCCAGCAGCCAATTCAGGGAGGATGATAGCTACGAGCAGTACTTC. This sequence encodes CASSQFREDDSYEQYF.

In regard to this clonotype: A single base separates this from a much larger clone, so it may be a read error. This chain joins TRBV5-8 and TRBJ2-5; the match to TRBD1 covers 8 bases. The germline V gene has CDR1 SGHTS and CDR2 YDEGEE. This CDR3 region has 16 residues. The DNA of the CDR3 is TGCGCCAGCAGCTTGGACTGGACAGGGTATCAAGAGACCCAGTACTTC. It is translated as CASSLDWTGYQETQYF. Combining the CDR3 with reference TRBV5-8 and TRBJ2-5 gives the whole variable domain EAGVTQSPTHLIKTRGQQATLRCSPISGHTSVYWYQQALGLGLQFLLWYDEGEERNRGNFPPRFSGRQFPNYSSELNVNALELEDSALYLCASSLDWTGYQETQYFGPGTRLLVL.

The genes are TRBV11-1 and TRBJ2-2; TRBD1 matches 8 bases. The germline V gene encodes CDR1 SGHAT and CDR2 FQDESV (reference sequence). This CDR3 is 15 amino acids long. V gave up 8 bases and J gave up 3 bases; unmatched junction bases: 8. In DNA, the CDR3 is TGTGCCAGCGCAGCAGGGGGCCGACACACCGGGGAGCTGTTTTTT. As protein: CASAAGGRHTGELFF.

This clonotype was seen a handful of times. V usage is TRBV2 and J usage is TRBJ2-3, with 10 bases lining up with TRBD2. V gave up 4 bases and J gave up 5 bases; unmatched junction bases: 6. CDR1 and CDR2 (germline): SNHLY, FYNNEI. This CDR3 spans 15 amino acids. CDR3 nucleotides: TGTGCCAGCAGTGGGGGACTAGCGTTGATAGATACGCAGTATTTT. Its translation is CASSGGLALIDTQYF.

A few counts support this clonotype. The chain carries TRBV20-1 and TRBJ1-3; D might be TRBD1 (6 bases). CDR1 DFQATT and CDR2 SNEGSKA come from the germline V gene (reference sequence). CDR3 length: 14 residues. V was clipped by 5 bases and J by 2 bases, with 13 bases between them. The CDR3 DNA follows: TGCAGTGCTCTTTCAGGGGACGCTGGAAACACCATATATTTT. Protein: CSALSGDAGNTIYF.

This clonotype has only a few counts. This chain's CDR3 is CASSPRGAGEETQYF. The DNA for the CDR3 is TGTGCCAGCAGCCCCAGGGGAGCGGGGGAAGAGACCCAGTACTTC. The gene calls are TRBV28 and TRBJ2-5; 8 nucleotides match TRBD2. Germline V lookup: CDR1 MDHEN, CDR2 SYDVKM. The CDR3 is 15 residues long. V was pared by 6 bases and J by 3 bases, with 9 bases of the junction left unmatched. The entire variable domain, with the rest obtained from reference TRBV28 and TRBJ2-5, is as follows: DVKVTQSSRYLVKRTGEKVFLECVQDMDHENMFWYRQDPGLGLRLIYFSYDVKMKEKGDIPEGYSVSREKKERFSLILESASTNQTSMYLCASSPRGAGEETQYFGPGTRLLVL.

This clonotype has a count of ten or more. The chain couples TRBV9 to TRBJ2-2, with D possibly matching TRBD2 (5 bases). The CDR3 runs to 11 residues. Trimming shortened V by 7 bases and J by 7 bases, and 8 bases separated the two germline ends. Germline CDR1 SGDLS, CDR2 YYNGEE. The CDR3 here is CASSSGGELFF. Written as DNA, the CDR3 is TGTGCCAGCTCAAGCGGCGGGGAGCTGTTTTTT. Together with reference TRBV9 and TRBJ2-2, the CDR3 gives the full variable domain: DSGVTQTPKHLITATGQRVTLRCSPRSGDLSVYWYQQSLDQGLQFLIQYYNGEERAKGNILERFSAQQFPDLHSELNLSSLELGDSALYFCASSSGGELFFGEGSRLTVL.